This T cell receptor (beta chain) was captured in a study of PD-1 blockade in classical Hodgkin lymphoma. Regarding the study as a whole: Among the patients, those starting nivolumab under 1 year after ASCT were excluded.

The protocol was immunoSEQ multiplex PCR, while the TCRdb copy is restricted to in-frame clones and leaves out a portion. The table includes about 31,000 clones, roughly four fifths detected once. In regard to this clone: The antigen is unknown.

J was trimmed by 5 bases and V by 2 bases; bases with no gene match: 9. This CDR3 spans 16 amino acids. Looked up from germline, CDR1 is SGHVS and CDR2 is FQNEAQ. As to time point: cycle 4 day 1 (C4D1), after six to seven weeks of nivolumab. Every patient was affected by relapse after autologous stem cell transplantation, while exposure to brentuximab vedotin was not uniform. Complete response, partial response or progressive disease constituted the best responses recorded. The TCR sequence derives from a human donor with classical Hodgkin lymphoma. The sample consisted of peripheral blood mononuclear cells (PBMCs), taken before the fourth cycle of nivolumab. The chain joins TRBV7-8 to TRBJ1-2; 9 nucleotides match TRBD1. CDR3 sequence: CASSLKWLTGGYGYTF. The DNA for the CDR3 is TGTGCCAGCAGCTTAAAGTGGTTGACAGGGGGTTATGGCTACACCTTC.